This T cell receptor beta chain derives from a study of cytomegalovirus exposure and HLA in healthy donors. As concerns this clone: The antigen is undetermined. A junction boundary mismatches the germline segment, possibly from a read error.

Findings and caveats of the study: The study labeled 150 to 200 TCR beta chains cytomegalovirus-associated. What a later analysis reportedly showed was that an Asian-associated ancestry cluster had fewer N-insertions than the approximately 700-donor mean. Productive status was seen about 90% or about 30% of the time for most TCR beta V segments in an earlier analysis.

The PCR made use of 60 Vbeta and 13 Jbeta primers. The data were produced by immunoSEQ multiplex PCR, yet TCRdb's version contains in-frame clones alone and is incomplete. The sample carries some 130,000 clones, about three quarters recorded once. The sample taken for sequencing was PBMCs. The clonotype comes from a male donor in good health and CMV-seropositive.

CDR3 nucleotide sequence: TGTTCCAGCAGCTCGGCAGAGGTTGTGCAGTACTTC. Its protein is CSSSSAEVVQYF. V is TRBV7-9 and J is TRBJ2-7; D gene ambiguous. Germline V gives CDR1 SEHNR, CDR2 FQNEAQ (reference sequence). The CDR3 runs to 12 residues.